This TCR beta chain was observed in a study of OX40 agonist ivuxolimab in advanced cancers. TCRdb's table, derived via immunoSEQ multiplex PCR, lists solely in-frame clones and lacks some. The sample has 44,000 or so clones; less than 85% are singletons. The CDR3 is 16 residues long. The V end was cut by 5 bases, the J end by 7 bases, with 23 bases between. Germline CDR1 reads SGHVS; CDR2 reads FQNEAQ. The source of this sequence is an adult with an advanced solid tumor such as melanoma, head and neck, liver or kidney cancer. The chain couples TRBV7-8 to TRBJ1-2; a weak D match, TRBD1 (6 bases). The sequenced sample was CD4+ or CD8+ T cells sorted from blood, obtained in a trial of the OX40 agonist ivuxolimab. In DNA, the CDR3 is TGTGCCAGCAGCAAACACCGGGACACCCGCGGCGGTGGCTACACCTTC. This encodes CASSKHRDTRGGGYTF. The entire variable domain, with the rest obtained from reference TRBV7-8 and TRBJ1-2, is as follows: GAGVSQSPRYKVAKRGQDVALRCDPISGHVSLFWYQQALGQGPEFLTYFQNEAQLDKSGLPSDRFFAERPEGSVSTLKIQRTQQEDSAVYLCASSKHRDTRGGGYTFGSGTRLTVV.